The present entry profiles one TCR beta chain with its context. The sample belongs to a study of CD8 T cells in Susac syndrome. Isolation of CD8+ and CD4+ T cells was performed negatively, whereas enrichment of TEMRA cells was done by FACS. Germline V lookup: CDR1 DFQATT, CDR2 SNEGSKA (reference sequence). The V and J ends lost 5 bases and 5 bases respectively, with 10 bases between them. The CDR3 consists of 12 residues. Random-hexamer reverse transcription was applied to roughly 0.5 to 1 ug RNA. TCRdb analysed the immunoSEQ multiplex PCR reads with MiXCR anew, one entry per CDR3 protein. Among around 50,000 distinct CDR3 sequences listed, approximately 92% were seen once.

The sequencing sample was made of CD8+ T cells from PBMCs. The chain combines TRBV20-1 with TRBJ2-4, with unresolved D. The TCR originated in a human donor in good health. The CDR3 sequence: CSALAVQNIQYF. CDR3 bases: TGCAGTGCTCTGGCGGTGCAAAACATTCAGTACTTC.